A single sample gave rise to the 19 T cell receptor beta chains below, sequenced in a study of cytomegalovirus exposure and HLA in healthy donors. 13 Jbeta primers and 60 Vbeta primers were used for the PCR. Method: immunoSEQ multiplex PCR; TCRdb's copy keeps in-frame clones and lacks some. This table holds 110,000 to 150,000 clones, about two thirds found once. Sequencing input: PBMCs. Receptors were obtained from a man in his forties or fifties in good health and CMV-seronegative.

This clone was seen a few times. The CDR3 DNA follows: TGTGCCAGCAGCCCAGTAGGGGGTAGCACAGATACGCAGTATTTT. The encoded protein is CASSPVGGSTDTQYF. This chain connects TRBV7-2 to TRBJ2-3, with D possibly being TRBD1 (6 bases). The CDR3 has 15 residues. Trimming removed 5 bases from V and 0 bases from J, with 12 bases in between. CDR1 is SGHTA, CDR2 FQGNSA, per germline.

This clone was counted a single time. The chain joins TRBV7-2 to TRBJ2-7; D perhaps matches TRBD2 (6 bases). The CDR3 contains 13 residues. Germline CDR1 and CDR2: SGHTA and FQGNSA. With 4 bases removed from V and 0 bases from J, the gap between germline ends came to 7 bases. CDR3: CASSWTTSYEQYF. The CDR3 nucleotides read TGTGCCAGCAGCTGGACTACCTCCTACGAGCAGTACTTC. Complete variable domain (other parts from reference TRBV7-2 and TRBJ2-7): GAGVSQSPSNKVTEKGKDVELRCDPISGHTALYWYRQSLGQGLEFLIYFQGNSAPDKSGLPSDRFSAERTGGSVSTLTIQRTQQEDSAVYLCASSWTTSYEQYFGPGTRLTVT.

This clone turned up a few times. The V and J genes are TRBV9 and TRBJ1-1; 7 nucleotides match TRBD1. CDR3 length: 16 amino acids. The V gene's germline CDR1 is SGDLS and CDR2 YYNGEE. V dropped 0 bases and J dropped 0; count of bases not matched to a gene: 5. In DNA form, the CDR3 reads TGTGCCAGCAGCGTAGAGGGACAGCTCATGAACACTGAAGCTTTCTTT. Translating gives CASSVEGQLMNTEAFF.

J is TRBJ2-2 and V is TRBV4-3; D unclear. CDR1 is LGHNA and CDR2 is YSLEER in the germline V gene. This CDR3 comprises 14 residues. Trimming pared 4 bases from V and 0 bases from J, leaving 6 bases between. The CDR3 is CASSRSANTGELFF. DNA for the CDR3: TGCGCCAGCAGCCGGAGCGCGAACACCGGGGAGCTGTTTTTT.

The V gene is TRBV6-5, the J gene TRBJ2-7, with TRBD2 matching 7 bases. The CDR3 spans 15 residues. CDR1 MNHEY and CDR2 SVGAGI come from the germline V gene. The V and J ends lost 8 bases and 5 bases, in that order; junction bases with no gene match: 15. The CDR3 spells CASGPYLAGAHEQYF. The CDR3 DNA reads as TGTGCCAGCGGACCTTACTTGGCGGGAGCCCACGAGCAGTACTTC.

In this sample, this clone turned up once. CDR3: CASSLFASAEAFF. DNA for the CDR3: TGTGCCAGCAGCTTATTCGCCTCGGCTGAAGCTTTCTTT. V is TRBV7-6 and J is TRBJ1-1; D call uncertain. Trimming pared 2 bases from V and 6 bases from J, leaving 10 bases between. From germline, CDR1 is SGHVS and CDR2 FNYEAQ. This CDR3 is 13 amino acids long.

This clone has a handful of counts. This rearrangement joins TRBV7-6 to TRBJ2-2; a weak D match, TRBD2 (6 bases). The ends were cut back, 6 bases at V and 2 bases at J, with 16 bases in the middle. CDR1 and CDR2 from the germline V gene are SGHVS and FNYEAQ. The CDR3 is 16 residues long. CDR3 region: CASRPTGTSNTGELFF. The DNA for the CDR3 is TGTGCCAGCAGACCTACCGGGACTTCCAACACCGGGGAGCTGTTTTTT.

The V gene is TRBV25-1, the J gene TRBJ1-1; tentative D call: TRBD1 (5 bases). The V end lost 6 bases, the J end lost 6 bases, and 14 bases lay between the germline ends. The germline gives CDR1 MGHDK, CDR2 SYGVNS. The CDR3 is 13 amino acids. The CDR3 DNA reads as TGTGCCAGCAGGACAGCCGGGGGGGCTGAAGCTTTCTTT. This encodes CASRTAGGAEAFF.

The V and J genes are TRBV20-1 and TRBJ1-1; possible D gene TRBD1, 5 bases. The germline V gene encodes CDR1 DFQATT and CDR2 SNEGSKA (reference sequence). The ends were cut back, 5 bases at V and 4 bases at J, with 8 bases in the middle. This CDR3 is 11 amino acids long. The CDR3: CSAQGVTEAFF. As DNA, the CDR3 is TGCAGTGCTCAGGGTGTCACTGAAGCTTTCTTT.

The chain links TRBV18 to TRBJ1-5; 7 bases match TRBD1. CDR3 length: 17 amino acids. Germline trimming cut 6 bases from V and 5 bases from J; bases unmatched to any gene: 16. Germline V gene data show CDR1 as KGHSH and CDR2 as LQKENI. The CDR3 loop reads CASSQGPYATGDQPQHF. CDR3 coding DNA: TGTGCCAGCTCTCAAGGGCCCTATGCCACAGGGGATCAGCCCCAGCATTTT.

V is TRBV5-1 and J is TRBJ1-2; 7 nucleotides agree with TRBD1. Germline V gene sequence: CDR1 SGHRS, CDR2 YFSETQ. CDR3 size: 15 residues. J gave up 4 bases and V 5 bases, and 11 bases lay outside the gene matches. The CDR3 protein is CASSTTGFGGYGYTF. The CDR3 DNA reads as TGCGCCAGCAGTACGACAGGGTTTGGTGGCTATGGCTACACCTTC.

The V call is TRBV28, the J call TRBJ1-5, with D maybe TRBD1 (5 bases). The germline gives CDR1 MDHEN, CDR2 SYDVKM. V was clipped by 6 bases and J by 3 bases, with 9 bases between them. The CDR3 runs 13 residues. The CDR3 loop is CASRLDTNQPQHF. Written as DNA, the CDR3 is TGTGCCAGCAGGTTGGACACCAATCAGCCCCAGCATTTT.

DNA of the CDR3: TGTGCCAGCACCAAATCCGGGACAGGGGACTACTACGAGCAGTACTTC. This translates into CASTKSGTGDYYEQYF. The chain employs TRBV2 and TRBJ2-7, with 10 bases identical to TRBD1. The CDR3 loop spans 16 amino acids. The germline V gene encodes CDR1 SNHLY and CDR2 FYNNEI. J gave up 3 bases and V 7 bases, and 12 bases lay outside the gene matches.

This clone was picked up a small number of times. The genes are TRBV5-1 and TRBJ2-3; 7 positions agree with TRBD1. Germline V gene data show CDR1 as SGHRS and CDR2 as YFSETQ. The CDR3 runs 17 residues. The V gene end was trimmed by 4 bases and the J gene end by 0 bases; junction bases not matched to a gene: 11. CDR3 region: CASSPTRQGLSTDTQYF. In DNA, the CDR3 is TGCGCCAGCAGCCCCACTCGACAGGGCCTTAGCACAGATACGCAGTATTTT.

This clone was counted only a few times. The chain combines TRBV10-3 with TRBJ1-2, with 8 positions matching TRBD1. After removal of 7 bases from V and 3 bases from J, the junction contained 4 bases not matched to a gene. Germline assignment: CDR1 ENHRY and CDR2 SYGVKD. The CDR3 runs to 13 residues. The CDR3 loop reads CAITGQGDYGYTF. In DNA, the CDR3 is TGTGCCATCACCGGACAGGGAGACTATGGCTACACCTTC.

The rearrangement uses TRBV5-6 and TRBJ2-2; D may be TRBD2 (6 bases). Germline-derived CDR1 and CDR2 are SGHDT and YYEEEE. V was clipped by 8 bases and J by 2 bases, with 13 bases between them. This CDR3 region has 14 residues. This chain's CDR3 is CARPWGVNTGELFF. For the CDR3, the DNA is TGTGCCAGGCCCTGGGGGGTCAACACCGGGGAGCTGTTTTTT.

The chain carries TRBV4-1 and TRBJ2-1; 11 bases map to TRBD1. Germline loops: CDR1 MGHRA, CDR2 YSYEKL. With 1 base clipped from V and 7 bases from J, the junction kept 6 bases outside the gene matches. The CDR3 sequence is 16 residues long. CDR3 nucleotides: TGCGCCAGCAGCCAAGCCGGGACAGGGGGGTCGAATGAGCAGTTCTTC. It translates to CASSQAGTGGSNEQFF.

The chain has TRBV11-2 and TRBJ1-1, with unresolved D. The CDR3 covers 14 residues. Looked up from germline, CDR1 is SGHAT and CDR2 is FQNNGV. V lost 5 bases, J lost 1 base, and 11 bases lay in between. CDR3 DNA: TGTGCCAGCAGCAAACAAACAGAGAACACTGAAGCTTTCTTT. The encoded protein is CASSKQTENTEAFF.

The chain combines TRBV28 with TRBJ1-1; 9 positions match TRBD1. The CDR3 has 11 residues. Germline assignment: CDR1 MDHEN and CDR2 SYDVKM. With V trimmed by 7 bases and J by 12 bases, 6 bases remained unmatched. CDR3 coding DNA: TGTGCCAGCACCACAGGGGGCCTGACTTTCTTT. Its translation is CASTTGGLTFF.